This T cell receptor (beta chain) originates from a study of T-cell memory formation after mild COVID-19. Looking at the study overall: TCR clusters largely stayed donor specific. The study's findings and limits: Clones that contracted clustered mainly in CM and EM if CD4+ and in EMRA if CD8+. Still unconfirmed is whether the second-wave clones peaking on day 37 recognized SARS-CoV-2.

Constant-segment primers and 5'RACE yielded cDNA libraries for TCR alpha and TCR beta, each carrying sample barcodes and UMIs. TCRdb re-called the 5' RACE reads with MiXCR, one entry per CDR3 protein. The sample consists of hundreds of thousands of distinct CDR3 sequences, approximately 18% of them appearing once. Per the germline V gene, CDR1 is SGHNT and CDR2 is YENEEA. The CDR3 is made up of 16 amino acids. With 3 bases clipped from V and 5 bases from J, the junction kept 10 bases outside the gene matches. This clonotype was seen a few times. Its specificity is not known. Sequencing was performed on PBMCs or a T cell subset sorted from them (not recorded which). The TCR comes from an adult woman who had mild COVID-19 (a few samples of this study predate the infection). Cell type and time point are not known. V usage is TRBV11-3 and J usage is TRBJ2-4; 7 bases map to TRBD1. The CDR3 DNA is TGTGCCAGCAGCTTTGGGACAGCCCCGAGCCAAAACATTCAGTACTTC. It specifies CASSFGTAPSQNIQYF. Drawing the rest from reference TRBV11-3 and TRBJ2-4, the complete variable domain is EAGVVQSPRYKIIEKKQPVAFWCNPISGHNTLYWYLQNLGQGPELLIRYENEEAVDDSQLPKDRFSAERLKGVDSTLKIQPAELGDSAVYLCASSFGTAPSQNIQYFGAGTRLSVL.